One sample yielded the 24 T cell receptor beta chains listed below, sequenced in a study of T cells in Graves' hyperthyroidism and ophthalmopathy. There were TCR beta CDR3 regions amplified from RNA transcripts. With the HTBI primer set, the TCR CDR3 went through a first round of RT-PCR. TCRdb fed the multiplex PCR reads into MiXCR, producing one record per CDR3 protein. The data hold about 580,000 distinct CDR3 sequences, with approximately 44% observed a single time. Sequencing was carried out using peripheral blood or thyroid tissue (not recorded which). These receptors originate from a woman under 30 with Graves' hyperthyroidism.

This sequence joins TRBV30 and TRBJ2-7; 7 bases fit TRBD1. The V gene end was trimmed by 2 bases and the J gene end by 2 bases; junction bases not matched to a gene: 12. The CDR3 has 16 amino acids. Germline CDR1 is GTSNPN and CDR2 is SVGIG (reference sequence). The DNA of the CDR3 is TGTGCCTGGAGTAATCCCAGGGGGACCGATGCCTACGAGCAGTACTTC. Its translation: CAWSNPRGTDAYEQYF.

The CDR3 loop is CATSSLVTDTQYF. The CDR3 DNA reads as TGTGCCACCAGTTCACTAGTCACAGATACGCAGTATTTT. This sequence joins TRBV24-1 and TRBJ2-3; a possible D gene is TRBD2 (5 bases). V shed 6 bases and J shed 2 bases, with 8 bases lying between them. This CDR3 has 13 amino acids. Germline assignment: CDR1 KGHDR and CDR2 SFDVKD.

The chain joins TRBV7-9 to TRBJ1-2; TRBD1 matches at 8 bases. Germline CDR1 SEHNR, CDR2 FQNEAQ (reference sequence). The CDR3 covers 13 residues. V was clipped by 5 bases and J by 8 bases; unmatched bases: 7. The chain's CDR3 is CASSLDREEGYTF. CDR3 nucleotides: TGTGCCAGCAGCCTGGACAGGGAAGAAGGCTACACCTTC. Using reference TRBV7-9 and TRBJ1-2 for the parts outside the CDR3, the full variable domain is DTGVSQNPRHKITKRGQNVTFRCDPISEHNRLYWYRQTLGQGPEFLTYFQNEAQLEKSRLLSDRFSAERPKGSFSTLEIQRTEQGDSAMYLCASSLDREEGYTFGSGTRLTVV.

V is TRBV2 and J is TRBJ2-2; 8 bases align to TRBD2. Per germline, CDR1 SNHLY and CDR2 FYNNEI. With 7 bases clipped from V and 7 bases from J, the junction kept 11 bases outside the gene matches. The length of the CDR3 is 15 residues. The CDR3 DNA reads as TGTGCCAGCAATCCCTCCGGAGGGACTAGCGGGGAGCTGTTTTTT. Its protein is CASNPSGGTSGELFF. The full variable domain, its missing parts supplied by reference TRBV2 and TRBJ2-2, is EPEVTQTPSHQVTQMGQEVILRCVPISNHLYFYWYRQILGQKVEFLVSFYNNEISEKSEIFDDQFSVERPDGSNFTLKIRSTKLEDSAMYFCASNPSGGTSGELFFGEGSRLTVL.

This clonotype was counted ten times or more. CDR3 sequence (DNA): TGTGCCAGCAGTTTCGGGAGGGTCACCGGGGAGCTGTTTTTT. Translation: CASSFGRVTGELFF. The chain combines TRBV12-3 or TRBV12-4 with TRBJ2-2; 8 nucleotides line up with TRBD2. The CDR3 length is 14 residues. V shed 3 bases and J 4 bases; nucleotides not matched to a gene: 1.

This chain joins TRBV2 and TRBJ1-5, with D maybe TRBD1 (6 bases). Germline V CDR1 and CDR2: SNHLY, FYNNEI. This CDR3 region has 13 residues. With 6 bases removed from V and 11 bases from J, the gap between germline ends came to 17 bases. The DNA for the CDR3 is TGTGCCAGCAGAGGGCAGGGGTCAGAGACCCAGCATTTT. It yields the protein CASRGQGSETQHF.

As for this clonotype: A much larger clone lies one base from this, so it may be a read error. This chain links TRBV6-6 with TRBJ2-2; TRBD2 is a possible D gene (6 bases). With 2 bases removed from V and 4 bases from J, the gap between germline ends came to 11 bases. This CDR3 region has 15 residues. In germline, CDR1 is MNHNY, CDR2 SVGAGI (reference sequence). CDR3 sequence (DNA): TGTGCCAGCAGTTACCCGGGACTCCTCACCGGGGAGCTGTTTTTT. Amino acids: CASSYPGLLTGELFF.

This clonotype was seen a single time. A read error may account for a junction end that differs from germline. CDR3 in DNA: TGTGCCAGCAGCCACGCGACTAGCGGGGGGTACGAGCAGTACTTC. This codes for CASSHATSGGYEQYF. V usage is TRBV4-1 and J usage is TRBJ2-7; the match to TRBD2 covers 13 bases. The CDR3 totals 15 residues. From germline, CDR1 is MGHRA and CDR2 YSYEKL.

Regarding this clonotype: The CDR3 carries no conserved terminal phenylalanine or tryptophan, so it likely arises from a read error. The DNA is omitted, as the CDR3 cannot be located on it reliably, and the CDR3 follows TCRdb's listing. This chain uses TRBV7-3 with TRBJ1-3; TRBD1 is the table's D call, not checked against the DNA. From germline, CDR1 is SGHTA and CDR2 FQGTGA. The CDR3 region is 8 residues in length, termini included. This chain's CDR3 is CASSLMRD.

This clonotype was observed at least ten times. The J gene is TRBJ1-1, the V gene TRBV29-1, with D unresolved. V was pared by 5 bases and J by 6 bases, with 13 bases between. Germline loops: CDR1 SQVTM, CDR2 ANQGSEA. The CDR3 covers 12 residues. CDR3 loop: CSVLGVDSEAFF. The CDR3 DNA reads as TGCAGCGTTTTGGGCGTAGACTCTGAAGCTTTCTTT.

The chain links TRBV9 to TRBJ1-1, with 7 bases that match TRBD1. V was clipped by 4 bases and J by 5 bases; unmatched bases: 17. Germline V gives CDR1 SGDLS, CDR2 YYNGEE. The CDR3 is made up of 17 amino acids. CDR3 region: CASSPVPGGILGTEAFF. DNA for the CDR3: TGTGCCAGCAGCCCCGTTCCAGGGGGGATATTGGGTACTGAAGCTTTCTTT. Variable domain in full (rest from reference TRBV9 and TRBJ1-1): DSGVTQTPKHLITATGQRVTLRCSPRSGDLSVYWYQQSLDQGLQFLIQYYNGEERAKGNILERFSAQQFPDLHSELNLSSLELGDSALYFCASSPVPGGILGTEAFFGQGTRLTVV.

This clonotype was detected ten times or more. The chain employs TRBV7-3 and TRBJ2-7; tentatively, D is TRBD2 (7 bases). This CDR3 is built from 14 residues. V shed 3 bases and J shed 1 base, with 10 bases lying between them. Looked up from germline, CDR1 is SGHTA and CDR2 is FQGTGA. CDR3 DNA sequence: TGTGCCAGCAGCTTTGGGGGGGCATCCTACGAGCAGTACTTC. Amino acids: CASSFGGASYEQYF. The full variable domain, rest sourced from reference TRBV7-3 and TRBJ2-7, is GAGVSQTPSNKVTEKGKYVELRCDPISGHTALYWYRQSLGQGPEFLIYFQGTGAADDSGLPNDRFFAVRPEGSVSTLKIQRTERGDSAVYLCASSFGGASYEQYFGPGTRLTVT.

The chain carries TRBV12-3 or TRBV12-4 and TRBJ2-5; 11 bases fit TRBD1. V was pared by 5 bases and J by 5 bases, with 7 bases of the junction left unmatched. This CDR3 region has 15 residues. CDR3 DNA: TGTGCCAGCAGTCTCCGGGACAGGGGGAGGGAGACCCAGTACTTC. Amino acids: CASSLRDRGRETQYF.

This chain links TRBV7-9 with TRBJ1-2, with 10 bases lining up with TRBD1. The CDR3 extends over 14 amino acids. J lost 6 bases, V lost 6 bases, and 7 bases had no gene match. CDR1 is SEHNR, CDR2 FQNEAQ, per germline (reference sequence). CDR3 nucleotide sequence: TGTGCCAGCAGTACTAGCGGGACAGGGGATGGCTACACCTTC. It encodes CASSTSGTGDGYTF.

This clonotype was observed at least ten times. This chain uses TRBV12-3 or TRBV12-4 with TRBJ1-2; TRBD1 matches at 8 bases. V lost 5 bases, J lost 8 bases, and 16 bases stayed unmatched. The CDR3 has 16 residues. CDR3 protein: CASSLGKGQGAWGYTF. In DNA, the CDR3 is TGTGCCAGCAGTCTGGGAAAGGGCCAGGGGGCTTGGGGCTACACCTTC.

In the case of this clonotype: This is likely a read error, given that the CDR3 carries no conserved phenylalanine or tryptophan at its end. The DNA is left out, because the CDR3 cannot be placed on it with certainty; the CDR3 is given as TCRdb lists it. The CDR3 sequence: CATSRDNQADTPFFS. The rearrangement uses TRBV15 and TRBJ1-2. The length of the CDR3 is 15 amino acids, counting both ends. CDR1 is LNHNV, CDR2 YYDKDF, per germline (reference sequence).

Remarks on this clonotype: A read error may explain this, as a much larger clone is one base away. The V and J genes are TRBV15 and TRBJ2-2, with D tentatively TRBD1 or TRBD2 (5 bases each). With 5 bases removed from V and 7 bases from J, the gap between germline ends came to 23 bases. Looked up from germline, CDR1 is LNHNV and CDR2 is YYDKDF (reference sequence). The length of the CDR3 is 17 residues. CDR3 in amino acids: CATSPYDPGPVIGELFF. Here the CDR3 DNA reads TGTGCCACCAGCCCCTACGACCCGGGGCCCGTCATCGGGGAGCTGTTTTTT.

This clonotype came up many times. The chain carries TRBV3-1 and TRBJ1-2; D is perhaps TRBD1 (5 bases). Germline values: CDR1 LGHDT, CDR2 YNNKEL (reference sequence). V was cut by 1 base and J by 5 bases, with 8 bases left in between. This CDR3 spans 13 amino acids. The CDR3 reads CASSQGDRYGYTF. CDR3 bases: TGTGCCAGCAGCCAAGGAGACAGATATGGCTACACCTTC.

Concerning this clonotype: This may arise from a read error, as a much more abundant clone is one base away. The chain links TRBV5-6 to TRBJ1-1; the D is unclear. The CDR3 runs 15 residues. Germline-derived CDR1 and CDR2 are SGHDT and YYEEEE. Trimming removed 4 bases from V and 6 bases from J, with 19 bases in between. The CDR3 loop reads CASSPTPTEKAEAFF. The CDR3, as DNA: TGTGCCAGCAGCCCCACCCCTACAGAGAAGGCTGAAGCTTTCTTT.

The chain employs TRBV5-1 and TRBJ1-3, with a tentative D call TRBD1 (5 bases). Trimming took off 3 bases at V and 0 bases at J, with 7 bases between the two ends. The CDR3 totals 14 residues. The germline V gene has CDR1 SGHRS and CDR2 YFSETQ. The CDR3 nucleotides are TGCGCCAGCAGCTGGGGGGACTCTGGAAACACCATATATTTT. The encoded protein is CASSWGDSGNTIYF. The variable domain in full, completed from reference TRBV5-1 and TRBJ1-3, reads KAGVTQTPRYLIKTRGQQVTLSCSPISGHRSVSWYQQTPGQGLQFLFEYFSETQRNKGNFPGRFSGRQFSNSRSEMNVSTLELGDSALYLCASSWGDSGNTIYFGEGSWLTVV.

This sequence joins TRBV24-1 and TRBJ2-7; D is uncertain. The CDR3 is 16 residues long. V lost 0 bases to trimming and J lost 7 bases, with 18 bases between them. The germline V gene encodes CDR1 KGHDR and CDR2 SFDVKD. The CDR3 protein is CATSDLQSRHYNEQYF. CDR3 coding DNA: TGTGCCACCAGTGATTTGCAGAGCAGGCACTACAATGAGCAGTACTTC.

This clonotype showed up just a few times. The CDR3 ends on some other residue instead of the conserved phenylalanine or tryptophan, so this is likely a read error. The CDR3 reads CASSETVEANERLFL. The CDR3 DNA reads as TGTGCCAGCAGTGAAACAGTTGAGGCTAATGAAAGACTGTTTCTT. The chain has TRBV25-1 and TRBJ1-4; no clear D. Germline-derived CDR1 and CDR2 are MGHDK and SYGVNS. The CDR3 length is 15 residues.

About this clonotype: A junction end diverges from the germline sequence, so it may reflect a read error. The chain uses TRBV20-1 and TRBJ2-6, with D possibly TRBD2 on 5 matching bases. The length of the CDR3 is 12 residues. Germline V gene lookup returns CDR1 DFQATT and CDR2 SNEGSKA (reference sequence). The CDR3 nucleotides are TGCAGTGCTAGAGATAGAGGAAGGACTGAAGCTTTC. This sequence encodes CSARDRGRTEAF.

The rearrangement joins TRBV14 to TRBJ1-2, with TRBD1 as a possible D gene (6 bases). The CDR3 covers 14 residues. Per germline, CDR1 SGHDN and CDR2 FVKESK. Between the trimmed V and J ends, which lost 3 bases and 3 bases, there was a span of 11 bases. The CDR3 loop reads CASSQGGGDYGYTF. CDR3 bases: TGTGCCAGCAGCCAGGGGGGGGGCGACTATGGCTACACCTTC. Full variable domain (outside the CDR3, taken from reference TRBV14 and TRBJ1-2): EAGVTQFPSHSVIEKGQTVTLRCDPISGHDNLYWYRRVMGKEIKFLLHFVKESKQDESGMPNNRFLAERTGGTYSTLKVQPAELEDSGVYFCASSQGGGDYGYTFGSGTRLTVV.